A selection of T cell receptor beta chains follows, all from one sample in a study of blood T cell repertoires in COVID-19. Assay: immunoSEQ multiplex PCR; the TCRdb copy retains only in-frame clones and omits some. Of about 130,000 clones detected, 60% to 75% appear once; the ten largest clones hold around 1.8%. Sequencing was carried out using peripheral blood. Every receptor here comes from a woman in her 70s with acute or convalescent COVID-19. CDR3s include the opening cysteine and the closing phenylalanine or tryptophan. Each record gives: D gene, J gene, V gene, clone size, CDR3 protein, CDR3 DNA. The D gene is left open where the match is weak. Clone size, where shown, is once, few, many, or a class for clones that have expanded.

D gene: TRBD1; J gene: TRBJ1-5; V gene: TRBV5-8; clone size: -; CDR3 protein: CASSLPRGAKNQPQHF; CDR3 DNA: TGTGCCAGCAGCTTACCCAGGGGGGCGAAGAATCAGCCCCAGCATTTT
D gene: TRBD1; J gene: TRBJ1-6; V gene: TRBV29-1; clone size: -; CDR3 protein: CSVRDSNSPLHF; CDR3 DNA: TGCAGCGTCCGGGACAGCAATTCACCCCTCCACTTT
D gene: TRBD2; J gene: TRBJ2-1; V gene: TRBV15; clone size: -; CDR3 protein: CATSRDWASGTYNEQFF; CDR3 DNA: TGTGCCACCAGCAGAGATTGGGCTAGCGGGACCTACAATGAGCAGTTCTTC
D gene: TRBD1; J gene: TRBJ1-6; V gene: TRBV28; clone size: once; CDR3 protein: CASSLPDRGPAPLHF; CDR3 DNA: TGTGCCAGCAGTTTACCCGACAGGGGGCCGGCACCCCTCCACTTT
D gene: -; J gene: TRBJ1-3; V gene: TRBV25-1; clone size: -; CDR3 protein: CASSEDREPGNTIYF; CDR3 DNA: TGTGCCAGCAGTGAAGACCGGGAACCTGGAAACACCATATATTTT
D gene: TRBD1; J gene: TRBJ2-1; V gene: TRBV10-1; clone size: -; CDR3 protein: CASSGPRTGAFNEQFF; CDR3 DNA: TGCGCCAGCAGTGGGCCCCGGACAGGGGCTTTCAATGAGCAGTTCTTC
D gene: -; J gene: TRBJ1-2; V gene: TRBV3-1/TRBV3-2; clone size: -; CDR3 protein: CASSQQGSLGYTF; CDR3 DNA: TGTGCCAGCAGCCAACAGGGTAGCTTGGGCTACACCTTC
D gene: TRBD1; J gene: TRBJ1-1; V gene: TRBV6-6; clone size: many; CDR3 protein: CASRRGQGNTEAFF; CDR3 DNA: TGTGCCAGCAGGAGGGGACAGGGTAACACTGAAGCTTTCTTT
D gene: -; J gene: TRBJ1-6; V gene: TRBV6-1; clone size: -; CDR3 protein: CASSDDRLYNSPLHF; CDR3 DNA: TGTGCCAGCAGCGATGACAGGCTTTATAATTCACCCCTCCACTTT
D gene: TRBD1; J gene: TRBJ2-7; V gene: TRBV27; clone size: -; CDR3 protein: CASSFNRGLGEQYF; CDR3 DNA: TGTGCCAGCAGTTTCAACAGGGGATTGGGGGAGCAGTACTTC
D gene: -; J gene: TRBJ1-1; V gene: TRBV11-2; clone size: -; CDR3 protein: CASSRVGAMNTEAFF; CDR3 DNA: TGTGCCAGCAGCCGTGTTGGGGCAATGAACACTGAAGCTTTCTTT
D gene: TRBD1; J gene: TRBJ1-2; V gene: TRBV10-1; clone size: -; CDR3 protein: CASSQGQNYGYTF; CDR3 DNA: TGCGCCAGCAGCCAGGGACAGAACTATGGCTACACCTTC
D gene: TRBD2; J gene: TRBJ2-2; V gene: TRBV27; clone size: -; CDR3 protein: CASRGGGDFPGELFF; CDR3 DNA: TGTGCCAGCAGGGGCGGGGGGGACTTCCCCGGGGAGCTGTTTTTT
D gene: -; J gene: TRBJ1-1; V gene: TRBV19; clone size: -; CDR3 protein: CASTAGRVTEAFF; CDR3 DNA: TGTGCCAGCACTGCGGGGAGGGTCACTGAAGCTTTCTTT
D gene: TRBD1; J gene: TRBJ1-2; V gene: TRBV7-9; clone size: few; CDR3 protein: CASAPIGTGYYGYTF; CDR3 DNA: TGTGCCAGCGCCCCCATCGGGACAGGGTACTATGGCTACACCTTC
D gene: TRBD2; J gene: TRBJ2-6; V gene: TRBV7-2; clone size: few; CDR3 protein: CASSLGRGAGANVLTF; CDR3 DNA: TGTGCCAGCAGCTTAGGTCGGGGGGCTGGGGCCAACGTCCTGACTTTC
D gene: -; J gene: TRBJ1-2; V gene: TRBV23-1; clone size: -; CDR3 protein: CASSHPDRSGYTF; CDR3 DNA: TGCGCCAGCAGTCACCCCGACAGAAGCGGCTACACCTTC
D gene: -; J gene: TRBJ1-4; V gene: TRBV6-1; clone size: -; CDR3 protein: CASTRREKLFF; CDR3 DNA: TGTGCCAGCACCCGGAGGGAAAAACTGTTTTTT
D gene: -; J gene: TRBJ2-5; V gene: TRBV5-1; clone size: -; CDR3 protein: CASRDNQETQYF; CDR3 DNA: TGCGCCAGCAGGGACAACCAAGAGACCCAGTACTTC
D gene: TRBD1; J gene: TRBJ1-2; V gene: TRBV29-1; clone size: -; CDR3 protein: CSAGQGNGYTF; CDR3 DNA: TGCAGCGCTGGACAGGGGAATGGCTACACCTTC
D gene: TRBD2; J gene: TRBJ2-7; V gene: TRBV10-3; clone size: -; CDR3 protein: CAISESRGLAGGPIYEQYF; CDR3 DNA: TGTGCCATCAGTGAGTCAAGGGGACTAGCGGGAGGGCCCATCTACGAGCAGTACTTC
D gene: -; J gene: TRBJ1-5; V gene: TRBV30; clone size: -; CDR3 protein: CAWSVPLPQQWGSRQPQHF; CDR3 DNA: TGTGCCTGGAGTGTACCCCTCCCCCAACAGTGGGGCTCCCGCCAGCCCCAGCATTTT
D gene: -; J gene: TRBJ1-2; V gene: TRBV6-5; clone size: many; CDR3 protein: CASRTTGMNYGYTF; CDR3 DNA: TGTGCCAGCAGAACAACCGGGATGAACTATGGCTACACCTTC
D gene: -; J gene: TRBJ2-2; V gene: TRBV5-6; clone size: few; CDR3 protein: CAVGQGRRPGELFF; CDR3 DNA: TGTGCCGTGGGCCAGGGCCGCCGTCCCGGGGAGCTGTTTTTT
D gene: -; J gene: TRBJ1-2; V gene: TRBV19; clone size: many; CDR3 protein: CASSIRPPDRGYTF; CDR3 DNA: TGTGCCAGTAGTATAAGGCCGCCGGACAGAGGCTACACCTTC
D gene: -; J gene: TRBJ1-3; V gene: TRBV27; clone size: -; CDR3 protein: CASSLGPGLAGGNTIYF; CDR3 DNA: TGTGCCAGCAGTTTAGGACCCGGTCTTGCGGGCGGAAACACCATATATTTT
D gene: -; J gene: TRBJ1-3; V gene: TRBV7-2; clone size: -; CDR3 protein: CASSLGGGGNTIYF; CDR3 DNA: TGTGCCAGCAGCTTAGGGGGCGGTGGAAACACCATATATTTT